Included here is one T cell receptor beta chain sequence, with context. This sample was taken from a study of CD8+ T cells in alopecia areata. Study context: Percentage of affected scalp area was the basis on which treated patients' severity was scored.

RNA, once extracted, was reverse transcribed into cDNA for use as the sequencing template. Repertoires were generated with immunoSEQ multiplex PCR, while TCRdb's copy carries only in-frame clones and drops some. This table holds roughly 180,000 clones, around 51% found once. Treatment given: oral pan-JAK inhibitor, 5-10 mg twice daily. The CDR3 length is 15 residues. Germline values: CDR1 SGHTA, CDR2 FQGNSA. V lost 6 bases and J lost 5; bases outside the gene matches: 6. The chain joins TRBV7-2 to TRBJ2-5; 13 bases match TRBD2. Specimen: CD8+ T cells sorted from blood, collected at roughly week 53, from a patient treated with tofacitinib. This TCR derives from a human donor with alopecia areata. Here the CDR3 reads CASRTSGGDWETQYF. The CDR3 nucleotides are TGTGCCAGCAGAACTAGCGGGGGGGATTGGGAGACCCAGTACTTC.